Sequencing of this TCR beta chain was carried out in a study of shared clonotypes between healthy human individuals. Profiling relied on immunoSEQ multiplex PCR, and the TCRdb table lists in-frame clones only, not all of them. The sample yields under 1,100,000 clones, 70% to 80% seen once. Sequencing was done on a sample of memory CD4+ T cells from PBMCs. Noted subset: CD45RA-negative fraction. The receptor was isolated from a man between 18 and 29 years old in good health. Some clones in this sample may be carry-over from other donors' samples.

The chain's CDR3 is CASSQGGTREAFF. The CDR3 nucleotides are TGCGCCAGCAGCCAGGGGGGGACCCGAGAAGCTTTCTTT. The rearrangement joins TRBV4-1 to TRBJ1-1; TRBD1 might be the D (5 bases). There are 13 residues in the CDR3. Trimming left V 3 bases short and J 8 bases short, with 13 bases between. Germline CDR1 and CDR2: MGHRA and YSYEKL.